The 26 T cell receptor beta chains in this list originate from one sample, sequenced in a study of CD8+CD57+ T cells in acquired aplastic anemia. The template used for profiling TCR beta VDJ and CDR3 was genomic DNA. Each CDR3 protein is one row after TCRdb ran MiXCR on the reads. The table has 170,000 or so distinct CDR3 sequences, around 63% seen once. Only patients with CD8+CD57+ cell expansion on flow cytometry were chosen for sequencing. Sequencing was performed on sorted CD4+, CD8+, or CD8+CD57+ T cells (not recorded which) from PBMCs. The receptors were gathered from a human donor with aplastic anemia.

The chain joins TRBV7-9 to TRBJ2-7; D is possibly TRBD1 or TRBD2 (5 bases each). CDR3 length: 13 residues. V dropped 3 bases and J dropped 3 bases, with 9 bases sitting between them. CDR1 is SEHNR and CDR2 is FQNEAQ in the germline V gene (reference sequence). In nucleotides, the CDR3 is TGTGCCAGCAGCTTGGGGGAGAACTACGAGCAGTACTTC. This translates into CASSLGENYEQYF.

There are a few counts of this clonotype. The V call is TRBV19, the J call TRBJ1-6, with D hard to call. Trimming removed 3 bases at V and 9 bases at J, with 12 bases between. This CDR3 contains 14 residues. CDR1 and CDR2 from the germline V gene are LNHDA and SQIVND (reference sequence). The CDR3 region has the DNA TGTGCCAGTAGTATCCCCGGACTCTTTTCACCCCTCCACTTT. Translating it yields CASSIPGLFSPLHF.

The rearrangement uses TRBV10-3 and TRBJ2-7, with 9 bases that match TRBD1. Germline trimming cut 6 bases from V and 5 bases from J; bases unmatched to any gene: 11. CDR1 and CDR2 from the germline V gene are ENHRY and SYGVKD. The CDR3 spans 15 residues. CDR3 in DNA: TGTGCCATCAGGGCCGGGACAGGGAAGACCGACGAGCAGTACTTC. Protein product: CAIRAGTGKTDEQYF.

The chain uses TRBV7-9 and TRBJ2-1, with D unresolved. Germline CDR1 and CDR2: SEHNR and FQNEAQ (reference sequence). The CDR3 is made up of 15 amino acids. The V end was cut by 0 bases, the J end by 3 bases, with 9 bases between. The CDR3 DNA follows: TGTGCCAGCAGCTTAGCAGGTCCTGACTACAATGAGCAGTTCTTC. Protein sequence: CASSLAGPDYNEQFF. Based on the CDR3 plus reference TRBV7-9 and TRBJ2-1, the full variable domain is DTGVSQNPRHKITKRGQNVTFRCDPISEHNRLYWYRQTLGQGPEFLTYFQNEAQLEKSRLLSDRFSAERPKGSFSTLEIQRTEQGDSAMYLCASSLAGPDYNEQFFGPGTRLTVL.

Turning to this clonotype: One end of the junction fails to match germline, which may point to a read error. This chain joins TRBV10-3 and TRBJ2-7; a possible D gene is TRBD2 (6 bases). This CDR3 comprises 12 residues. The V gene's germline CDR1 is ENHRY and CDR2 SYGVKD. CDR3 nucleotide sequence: TGTGCCATCAGGGGGGACTCCAACGAGCAGTACTTC. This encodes CAIRGDSNEQYF.

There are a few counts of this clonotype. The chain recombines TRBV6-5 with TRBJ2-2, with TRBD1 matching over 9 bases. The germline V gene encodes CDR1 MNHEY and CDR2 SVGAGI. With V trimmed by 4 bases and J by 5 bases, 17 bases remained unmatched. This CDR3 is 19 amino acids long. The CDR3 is CASSSTIDRGGLRTGELFF. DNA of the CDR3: TGTGCCAGCAGTTCCACGATTGACAGGGGGGGGCTAAGGACCGGGGAGCTGTTTTTT.

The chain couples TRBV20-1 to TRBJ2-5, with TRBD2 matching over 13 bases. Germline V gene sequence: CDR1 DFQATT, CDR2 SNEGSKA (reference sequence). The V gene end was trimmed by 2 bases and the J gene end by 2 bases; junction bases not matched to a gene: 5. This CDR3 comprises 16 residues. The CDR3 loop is CSARPRLAGGQETQYF. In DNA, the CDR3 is TGCAGTGCTAGACCCCGACTAGCGGGGGGACAAGAGACCCAGTACTTC.

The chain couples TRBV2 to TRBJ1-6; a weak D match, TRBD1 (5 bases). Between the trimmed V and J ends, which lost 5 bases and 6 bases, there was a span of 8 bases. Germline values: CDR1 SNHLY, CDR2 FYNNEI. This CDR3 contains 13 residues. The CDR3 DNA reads TGTGCCAGCAGTCCGGGACCTAATTCACCCCTCCACTTT. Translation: CASSPGPNSPLHF.

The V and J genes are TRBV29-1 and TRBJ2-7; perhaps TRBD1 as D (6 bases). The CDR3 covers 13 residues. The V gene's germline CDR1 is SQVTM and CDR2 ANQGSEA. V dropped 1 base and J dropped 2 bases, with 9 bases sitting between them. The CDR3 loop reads CSVEGTEPYEQYF. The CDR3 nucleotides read TGCAGCGTTGAAGGGACAGAACCCTACGAGCAGTACTTC.

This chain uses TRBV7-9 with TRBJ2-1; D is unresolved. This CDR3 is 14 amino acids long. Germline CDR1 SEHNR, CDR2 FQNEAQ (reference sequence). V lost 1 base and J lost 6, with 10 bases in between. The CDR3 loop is CASSLEVRRNEQFF. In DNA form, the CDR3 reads TGTGCCAGCAGCTTAGAGGTCAGACGCAATGAGCAGTTCTTC. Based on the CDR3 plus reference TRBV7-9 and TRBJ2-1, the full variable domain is DTGVSQNPRHKITKRGQNVTFRCDPISEHNRLYWYRQTLGQGPEFLTYFQNEAQLEKSRLLSDRFSAERPKGSFSTLEIQRTEQGDSAMYLCASSLEVRRNEQFFGPGTRLTVL.

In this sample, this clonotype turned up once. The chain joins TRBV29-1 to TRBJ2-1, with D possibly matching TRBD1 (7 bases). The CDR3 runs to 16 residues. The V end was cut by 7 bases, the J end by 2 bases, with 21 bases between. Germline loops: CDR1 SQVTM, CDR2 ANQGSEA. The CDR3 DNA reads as TGCAGCGGCGCAGGTTGGAGGGACAGAACCTACAATGAGCAGTTCTTC. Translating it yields CSGAGWRDRTYNEQFF.

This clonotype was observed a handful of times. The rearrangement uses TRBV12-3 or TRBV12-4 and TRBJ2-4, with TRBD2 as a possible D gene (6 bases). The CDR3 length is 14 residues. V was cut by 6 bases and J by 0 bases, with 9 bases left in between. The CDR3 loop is CASSAGLAKNIQYF. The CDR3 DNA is TGTGCCAGCAGCGCGGGGCTAGCCAAAAACATTCAGTACTTC.

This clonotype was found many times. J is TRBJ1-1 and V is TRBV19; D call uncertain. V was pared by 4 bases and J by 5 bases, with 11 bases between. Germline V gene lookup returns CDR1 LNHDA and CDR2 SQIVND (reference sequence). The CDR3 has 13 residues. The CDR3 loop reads CASSTGTWTEAFF. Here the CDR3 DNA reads TGTGCCAGTAGTACAGGAACGTGGACTGAAGCTTTCTTT. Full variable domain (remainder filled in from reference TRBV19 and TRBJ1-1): DGGITQSPKYLFRKEGQNVTLSCEQNLNHDAMYWYRQDPGQGLRLIYYSQIVNDFQKGDIAEGYSVSREKKESFPLTVTSAQKNPTAFYLCASSTGTWTEAFFGQGTRLTVV.

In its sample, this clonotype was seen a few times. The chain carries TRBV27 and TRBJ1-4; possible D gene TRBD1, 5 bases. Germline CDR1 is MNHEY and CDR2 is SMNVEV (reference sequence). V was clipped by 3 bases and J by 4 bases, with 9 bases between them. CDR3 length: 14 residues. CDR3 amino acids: CASSLWDGNEKLFF. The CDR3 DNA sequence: TGTGCCAGCAGTTTGTGGGACGGTAATGAAAAACTGTTTTTT.

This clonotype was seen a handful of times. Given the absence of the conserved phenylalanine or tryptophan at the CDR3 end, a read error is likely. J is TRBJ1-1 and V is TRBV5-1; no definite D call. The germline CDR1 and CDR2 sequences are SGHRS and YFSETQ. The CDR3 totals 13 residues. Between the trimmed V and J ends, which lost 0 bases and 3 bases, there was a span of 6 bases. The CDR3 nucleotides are TGCGCCAGCAGCTTGGGCGGGCACACTGAAGCTTTCATT. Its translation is CASSLGGHTEAFI.

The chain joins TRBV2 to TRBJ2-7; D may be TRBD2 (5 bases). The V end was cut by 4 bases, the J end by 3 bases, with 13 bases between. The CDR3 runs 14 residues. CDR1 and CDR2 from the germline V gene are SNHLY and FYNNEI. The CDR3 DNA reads TGTGCCAGCAGTGTGAGGGAATCCATCTACGAGCAGTACTTC. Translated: CASSVRESIYEQYF.

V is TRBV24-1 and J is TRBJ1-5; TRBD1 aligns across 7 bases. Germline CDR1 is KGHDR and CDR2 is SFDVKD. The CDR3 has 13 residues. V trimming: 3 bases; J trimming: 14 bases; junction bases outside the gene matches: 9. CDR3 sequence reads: CATSDPGQTYEHF. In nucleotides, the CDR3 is TGTGCCACCAGTGATCCGGGACAGACCTACGAGCATTTT.

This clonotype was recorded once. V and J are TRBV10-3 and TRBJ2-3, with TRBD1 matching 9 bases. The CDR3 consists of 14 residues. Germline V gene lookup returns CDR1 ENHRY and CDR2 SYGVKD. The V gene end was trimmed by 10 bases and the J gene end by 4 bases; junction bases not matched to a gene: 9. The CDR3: CASLPGTGSDTQYF. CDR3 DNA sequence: TGTGCCAGCCTCCCCGGGACAGGGTCAGATACGCAGTATTTT.

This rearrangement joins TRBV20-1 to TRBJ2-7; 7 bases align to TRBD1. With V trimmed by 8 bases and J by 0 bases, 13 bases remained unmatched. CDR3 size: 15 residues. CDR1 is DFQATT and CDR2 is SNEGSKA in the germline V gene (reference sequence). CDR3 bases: TGCAGTACCCTTCCCCCGGGACAGAGCTCCTACGAGCAGTACTTC. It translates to CSTLPPGQSSYEQYF.

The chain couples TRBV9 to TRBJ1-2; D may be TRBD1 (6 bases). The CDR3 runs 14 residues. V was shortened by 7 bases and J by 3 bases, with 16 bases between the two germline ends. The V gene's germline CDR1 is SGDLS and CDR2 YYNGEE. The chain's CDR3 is CASGEGGVHYGYTF. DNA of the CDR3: TGTGCCAGCGGAGAGGGGGGGGTCCACTATGGCTACACCTTC. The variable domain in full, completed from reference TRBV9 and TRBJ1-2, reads DSGVTQTPKHLITATGQRVTLRCSPRSGDLSVYWYQQSLDQGLQFLIQYYNGEERAKGNILERFSAQQFPDLHSELNLSSLELGDSALYFCASGEGGVHYGYTFGSGTRLTVV.

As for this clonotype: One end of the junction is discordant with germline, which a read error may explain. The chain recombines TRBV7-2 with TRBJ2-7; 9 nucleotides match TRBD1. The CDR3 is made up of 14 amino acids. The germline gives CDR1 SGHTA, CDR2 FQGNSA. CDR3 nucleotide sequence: TGTGTCAGCAGCCCGCCGGGACAGGGCTACGAGCAGTACTTC. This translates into CVSSPPGQGYEQYF.

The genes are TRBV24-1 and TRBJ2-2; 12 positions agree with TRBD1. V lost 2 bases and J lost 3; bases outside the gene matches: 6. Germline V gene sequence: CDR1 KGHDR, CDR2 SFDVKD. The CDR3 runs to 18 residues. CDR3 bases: TGTGCCACCAGTGATTACCGGGACAGGGGGCAGGACACCGGGGAGCTGTTTTTT. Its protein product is CATSDYRDRGQDTGELFF.

The CDR3 coding sequence is TGCAGCGTCCTCGGACTAGCGGGGGGACCTTCCTACGAGCAGTACTTC. It is translated as CSVLGLAGGPSYEQYF. This rearrangement joins TRBV29-1 to TRBJ2-7, with TRBD2 matching 14 bases. The CDR3 length is 16 residues. From germline, CDR1 is SQVTM and CDR2 ANQGSEA. The trim removed 6 bases at V and 1 base at J, leaving 8 bases unmatched.

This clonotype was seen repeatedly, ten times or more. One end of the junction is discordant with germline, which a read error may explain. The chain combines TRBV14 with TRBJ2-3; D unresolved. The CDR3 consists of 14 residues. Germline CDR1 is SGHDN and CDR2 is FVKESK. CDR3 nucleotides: TGTGCCAGCAGTCAAGAGGTAGACACAGATACGCAGTATTTT. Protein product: CASSQEVDTDTQYF.

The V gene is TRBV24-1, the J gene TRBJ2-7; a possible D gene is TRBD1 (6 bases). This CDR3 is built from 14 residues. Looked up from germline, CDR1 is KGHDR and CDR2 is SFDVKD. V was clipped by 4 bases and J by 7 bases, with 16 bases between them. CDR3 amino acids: CATSEVGGSPEQYF. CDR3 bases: TGTGCCACCAGTGAGGTAGGGGGTTCCCCTGAGCAGTACTTC.

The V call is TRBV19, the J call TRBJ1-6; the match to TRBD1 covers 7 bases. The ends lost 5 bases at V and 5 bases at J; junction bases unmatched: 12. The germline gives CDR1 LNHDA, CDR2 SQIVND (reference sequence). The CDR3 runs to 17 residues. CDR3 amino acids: CASSPSIRGFDNSPLHF. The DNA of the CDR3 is TGTGCCAGTAGTCCCTCCATCAGGGGGTTTGATAATTCACCCCTCCACTTT. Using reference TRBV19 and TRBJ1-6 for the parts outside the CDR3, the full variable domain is DGGITQSPKYLFRKEGQNVTLSCEQNLNHDAMYWYRQDPGQGLRLIYYSQIVNDFQKGDIAEGYSVSREKKESFPLTVTSAQKNPTAFYLCASSPSIRGFDNSPLHFGNGTRLTVT.